Here is one T cell receptor (beta chain) with its context. No antigen is known for it. A far larger clone is only one base removed, so a read error is likely. A read error is likely, as this CDR3 ends without the conserved phenylalanine or tryptophan. These data belong to a study of read filtering for tumor transcriptome and immune sequencing. Study information: TCR-mapped reads were about 3.5 to 10.27 million with IR-seq versus about 80 to 1273 with RNA-seq.

From about 400 ng of RNA, a library with molecular barcoded alpha/delta and beta/gamma adaptors was made. TCRdb reanalysed the reads using MiXCR and keeps one entry per CDR3 protein. The table lists roughly 41,000 distinct CDR3 sequences, roughly 13% of them singletons. Findings of the study overall: In IR-seq, single-read clonotypes were roughly 82% of clonotypes but 3% to 3.5% of reads. IR-seq and RNA-seq agreed better without single-read clonotypes.

At the time of active disease, bone marrow was collected from every patient. The sequenced sample consisted of a population of CD138-negative cells sorted from bone marrow. This receptor was obtained from a donor at least 40 years old with multiple myeloma.

The CDR3 coding sequence is TGTGCCAGCAGCCCCGGCCGTAATCAGCCCCAGCATTCT. Translating it yields CASSPGRNQPQHS. The rearrangement joins TRBV7-9 to TRBJ1-5; D is uncertain. The CDR3 has 13 residues. Trimming took 5 bases from V and 4 from J, leaving 9 bases between them. Germline V gene lookup returns CDR1 SEHNR and CDR2 FQNEAQ (reference sequence).